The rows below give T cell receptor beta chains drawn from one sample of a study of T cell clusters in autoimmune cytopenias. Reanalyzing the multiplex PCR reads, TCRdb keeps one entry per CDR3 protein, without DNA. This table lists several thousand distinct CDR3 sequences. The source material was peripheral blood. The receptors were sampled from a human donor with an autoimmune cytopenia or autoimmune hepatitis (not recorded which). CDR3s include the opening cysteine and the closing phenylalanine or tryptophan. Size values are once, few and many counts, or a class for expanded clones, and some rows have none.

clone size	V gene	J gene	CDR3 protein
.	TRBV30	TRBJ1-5	CAWSDRLYQPQHF
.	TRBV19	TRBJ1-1	CASSIDTTEAFF
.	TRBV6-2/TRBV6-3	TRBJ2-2	CAGNYRGLDGELFF
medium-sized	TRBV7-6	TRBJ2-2	CASSLVGPNTGELFF
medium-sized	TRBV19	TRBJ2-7	CASRDRGTDEQYF
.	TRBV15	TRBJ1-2	CATSGYRKTNYGYTF
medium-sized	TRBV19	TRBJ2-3	CASSIRADTQYF
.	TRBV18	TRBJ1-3	CASSPTLLDNSGNTIYF
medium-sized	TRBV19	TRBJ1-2	CASSSPPGANYGYTF
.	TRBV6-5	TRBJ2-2	CASSTTDLNTGELFF
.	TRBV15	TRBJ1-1	CATSRGAGSTEAFF
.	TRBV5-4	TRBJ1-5	CASSQGRDQPQHF
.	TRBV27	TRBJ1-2	CASSSNRGERIYGYTF
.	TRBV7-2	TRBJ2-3	CASSLTYHTDTQYF
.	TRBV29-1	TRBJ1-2	CSALGQGFGYTF
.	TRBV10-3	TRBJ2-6	CATTGGALSGANVLTF
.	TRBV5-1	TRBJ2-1	CASSLRGGTSYNEQFF
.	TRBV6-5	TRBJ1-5	CASSYGVDQPQHF
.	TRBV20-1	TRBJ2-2	CSARDRLGDTGELFF
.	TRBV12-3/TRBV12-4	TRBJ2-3	CASSLRASGGYTRTDTQYF
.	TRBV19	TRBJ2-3	CASSIISGDTQYF
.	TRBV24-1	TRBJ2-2	CATTDRTFGTGELFF
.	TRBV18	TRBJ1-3	CASSPPNSQSSGNTIYF
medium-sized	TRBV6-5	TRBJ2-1	CASSYQREADEQFF
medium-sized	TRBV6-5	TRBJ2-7	CASSYLLEQYF
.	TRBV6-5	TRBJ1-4	CASSVTGGGLFF
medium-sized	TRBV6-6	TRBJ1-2	CASSYLGQFYGYTF
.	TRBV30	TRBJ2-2	CAWSVGAGTGELFF
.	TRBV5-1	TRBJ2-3	CASSLAVRTTDTQYF
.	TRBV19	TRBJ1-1	CASSMTENTEAFF
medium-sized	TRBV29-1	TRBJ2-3	CSCALFATDTQYF
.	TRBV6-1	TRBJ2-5	CASSASGEPTQYF
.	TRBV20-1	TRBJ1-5	CSAQAAYSNQPQHF
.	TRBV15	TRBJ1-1	CATAGQGAGTEAFF
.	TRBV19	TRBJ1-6	CASSEQGNSPLHF
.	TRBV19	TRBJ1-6	CASSKISNSPLHF
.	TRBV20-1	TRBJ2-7	CSASPLGYLLYEQYF
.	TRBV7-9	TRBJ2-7	CASSQTWGDEQYF
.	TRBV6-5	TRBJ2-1	CASNSGTSGSDEQFF
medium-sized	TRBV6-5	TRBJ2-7	CASGTSSSYEQYF
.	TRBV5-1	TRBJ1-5	CASSLEPGGYSNQPQHF
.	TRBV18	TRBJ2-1	CASSPTMTSGNYEQFF
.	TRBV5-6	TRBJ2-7	CASSVYDDRYMYEQYF
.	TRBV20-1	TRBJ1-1	CSARVGQGRSEAFF
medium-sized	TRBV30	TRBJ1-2	CAWSVIGPLRPPSYGYTF
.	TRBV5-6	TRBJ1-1	CASSPRGEATFF
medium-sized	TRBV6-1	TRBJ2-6	CASSDSGRSSSGANVLTF
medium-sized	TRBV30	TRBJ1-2	CAWSEQGASYGYTF
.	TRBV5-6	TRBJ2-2	CASSLAGANTGELFF
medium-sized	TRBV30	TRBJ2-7	CAWTKDRGGEQYF
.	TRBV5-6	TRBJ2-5	CASSPPLGQYQETQYF
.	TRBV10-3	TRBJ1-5	CAISGGYSNQPQHF
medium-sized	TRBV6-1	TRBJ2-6	CASSYRGPTGANVLTF
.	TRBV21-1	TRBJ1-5	CASSICGGGNQPQHF
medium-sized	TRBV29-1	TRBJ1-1	CSVVEGYTEAFF
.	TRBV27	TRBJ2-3	CASSPSFSTDTQYF
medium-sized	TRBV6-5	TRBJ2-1	CASNLAGGYNEQFF
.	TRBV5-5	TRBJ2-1	CASSLGQGKYNEQFF
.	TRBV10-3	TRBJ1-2	CAISEAGWHGYTF